The source of this T cell receptor beta chain is a study of blood T cell repertoires in COVID-19. Study in general: From the United States, Italy and Spain came samples of acute and convalescent COVID-19. Sources were T cells, B-cell-depleted T cells, or PBMCs; the material itself was cDNA or gDNA.

As processed by the authors: Counts of nucleated cells, estimated from reference gene primer amplification, were obtained. Clones were sequenced by immunoSEQ multiplex PCR, and TCRdb holds only the in-frame ones, with some missing. The D gene and trimming were derived from the DNA, and the V and J assignments and clone size from that table. The sample records around 300,000 clones, approximately 90% being singletons. Seattle-derived patients entered the study during active infection and were followed longitudinally. This CDR3 spans 15 amino acids. Trimming took 6 bases from V and 0 from J, leaving 12 bases between them. Germline CDR1 reads LNHDA; CDR2 reads SQIVND (reference sequence).

This sequence originates from a woman aged 45 to 65 with COVID-19, enrolled during active disease. Sequenced sample: peripheral blood. The chain employs TRBV19 and TRBJ1-5; a weak D match, TRBD1 (5 bases). In nucleotides, the CDR3 is TGTGCCAGTAGGACCTACGGGGGTAGCAATCAGCCCCAGCATTTT. It yields the protein CASRTYGGSNQPQHF.